The 8 T cell receptor beta chains presented below share a single source sample, sequenced in a study of T-cell reconstitution after alpha-beta-depleted transplantation in children. A library of TCRbeta sequences, prepared with unique molecular identifiers, was generated. MiXCR, run by TCRdb on the PCR reads, gives a single entry per CDR3 protein. The profile shows some 120,000 distinct CDR3 sequences, roughly 10% of them singletons. Sequences were derived from PBMCs, mostly from graft donor cells, sampled 180 days after TCRalphabeta/CD19-depleted stem cell transplant. These receptors were collected from a girl less than two years old who had a stem cell transplant for combined immunodeficiency, so the T cells may come from the graft donor.

The J gene is TRBJ1-5, the V gene TRBV7-8; D gene uncertain. This CDR3 spans 16 amino acids. Germline assignment: CDR1 SGHVS and CDR2 FQNEAQ. V was clipped by 0 bases and J by 7 bases, with 16 bases between them. Here the CDR3 DNA reads TGTGCCAGCAGCTTAGCGAGGTGGGCACCCGGACAGCCCCAGCATTTT. Protein sequence: CASSLARWAPGQPQHF.

This chain links TRBV6-5 with TRBJ2-7, with a tentative D call TRBD2 (6 bases). Germline-derived CDR1 and CDR2 are MNHEY and SVGAGI. The V gene lost 3 bases and the J gene lost 6 bases, with 24 bases spanning the gap. The CDR3 totals 17 residues. The CDR3 region is CASSYNGAGPLNSEQYF. DNA for the CDR3: TGTGCCAGCAGTTATAATGGGGCGGGGCCCCTAAATAGCGAGCAGTACTTC.

The chain combines TRBV28 with TRBJ2-7; TRBD1 agrees at 10 bases. Germline assignment: CDR1 MDHEN and CDR2 SYDVKM. Trimming took 3 bases from V and 0 from J; bases not matched to a gene: 5. The CDR3 is 16 residues long. CDR3 amino acids: CASSFSGTGDSYEQYF. CDR3 nucleotides: TGTGCCAGCAGTTTTTCCGGGACAGGGGACTCCTACGAGCAGTACTTC.

A few counts support this clonotype. The chain joins TRBV12-3 or TRBV12-4 to TRBJ2-3, with 11 bases aligning to TRBD2. This CDR3 region has 15 residues. Trimming removed 7 bases from V and 4 bases from J; junction bases left unmatched: 7. The CDR3 DNA follows: TGTGCCAGCATCCTTAGCGGGAGGGAGCCAGATACGCAGTATTTT. Translated: CASILSGREPDTQYF.

The chain joins TRBV29-1 to TRBJ1-1; TRBD1 might be the D (6 bases). Looked up from germline, CDR1 is SQVTM and CDR2 is ANQGSEA. This CDR3 has 13 amino acids. The V and J ends lost 7 bases and 0 bases respectively, with 12 bases between them. The CDR3 DNA sequence: TGCAGCGCGGGGGGCGATATGAACACTGAAGCTTTCTTT. Its protein is CSAGGDMNTEAFF.

This chain joins TRBV2 and TRBJ2-5; 14 bases map to TRBD2. Germline V gives CDR1 SNHLY, CDR2 FYNNEI. The CDR3 has 17 amino acids. CDR3 nucleotide sequence: TGTGCAAGCGACAGACTAGCGGGGGGGCCGGAGCAAGAGACCCAGTACTTC. Encoded protein: CASDRLAGGPEQETQYF.

CDR3 amino acids: CASSPGQGPSYEQYF. CDR3 DNA: TGTGCCAGCAGCCCGGGACAGGGTCCCTCCTACGAGCAGTACTTC. The gene calls are TRBV5-6 and TRBJ2-7; TRBD1 agrees at 9 bases. Losses at the gene ends were 4 bases for V and 0 bases for J; bases not matched to a gene: 5. CDR1 and CDR2 (germline): SGHDT, YYEEEE. The CDR3 spans 15 residues.

This clonotype has only a few counts. V and J are TRBV5-6 and TRBJ2-1; 7 bases are a match to TRBD2. CDR1 is SGHDT, CDR2 YYEEEE, per germline. V dropped 2 bases and J dropped 4; count of bases not matched to a gene: 6. This CDR3 has 15 residues. The CDR3 reads CASSFGTSAYNEQFF. CDR3 nucleotides: TGTGCCAGCAGCTTTGGAACTAGCGCATACAATGAGCAGTTCTTC.